This TCR beta chain originates from a study of OX40 agonist ivuxolimab in advanced cancers. Per germline, CDR1 LNHDA and CDR2 SQIVND (reference sequence). The CDR3 covers 13 residues. With 5 bases removed from V and 5 bases from J, the gap between germline ends came to 12 bases. Generated by immunoSEQ multiplex PCR, the TCRdb table keeps only in-frame clones and is missing some. Found here are tens of thousands of clones, 70% to 90% of them singletons; the top ten hold roughly 15%. V is TRBV19 and J is TRBJ1-2, with D possibly being TRBD1 (5 bases). The specimen comprised CD4+ or CD8+ T cells sorted from blood, sampled in a trial of the OX40 agonist ivuxolimab. The TCR was taken from an adult with an advanced solid tumor such as melanoma, head and neck, liver or kidney cancer. CDR3 sequence (DNA): TGTGCCAGTAGTCCCTCCCAGGGATATGGCTACACCTTC. Residues: CASSPSQGYGYTF.